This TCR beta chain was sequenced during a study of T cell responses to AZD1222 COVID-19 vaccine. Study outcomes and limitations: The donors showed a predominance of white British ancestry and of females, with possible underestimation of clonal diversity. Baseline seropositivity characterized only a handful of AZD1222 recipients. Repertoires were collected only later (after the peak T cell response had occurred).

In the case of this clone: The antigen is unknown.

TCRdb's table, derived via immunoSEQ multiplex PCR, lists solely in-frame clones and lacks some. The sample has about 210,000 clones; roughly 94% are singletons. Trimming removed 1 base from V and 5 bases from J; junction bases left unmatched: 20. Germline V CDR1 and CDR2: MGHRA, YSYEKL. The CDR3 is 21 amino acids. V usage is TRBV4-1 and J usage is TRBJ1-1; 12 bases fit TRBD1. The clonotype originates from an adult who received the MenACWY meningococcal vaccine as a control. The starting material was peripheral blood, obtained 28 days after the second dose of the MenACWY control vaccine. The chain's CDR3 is CASSQVGTGGKKFSVWTEAFF. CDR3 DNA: TGCGCCAGCAGCCAAGTGGGGACAGGGGGCAAAAAGTTTTCTGTGTGGACTGAAGCTTTCTTT.